Presented here are 21 T cell receptor beta chains from one specimen sequenced in a study of cytomegalovirus exposure and HLA in healthy donors. It was with 60 Vbeta and 13 Jbeta primers that the PCR ran. Measured with immunoSEQ multiplex PCR; TCRdb has only the in-frame clones, and not every one. There are 40,000 or so clones in the sample; just under 75% occur only once, and approximately 6.3% lies in the top ten. Sample: PBMCs. The source of these receptors is a man aged 25 to 40 in good health and CMV-seronegative.

The chain combines TRBV15 with TRBJ2-2; D perhaps matches TRBD2 (6 bases). V was shortened by 0 bases and J by 7 bases, with 18 bases between the two germline ends. The CDR3 contains 17 residues. Per germline, CDR1 LNHNV and CDR2 YYDKDF (reference sequence). The CDR3: CATSRDYSRVGGGELFF. The CDR3 coding sequence is TGTGCCACCAGCAGAGATTACAGCAGGGTGGGAGGCGGGGAGCTGTTTTTT.

CDR3 region: CASRWTENYEQYF. Here the CDR3 DNA reads TGTGCCAGCAGATGGACAGAGAACTACGAGCAGTACTTC. The chain links TRBV2 to TRBJ2-7, with a weak D call TRBD1 (6 bases). Deletions cut 6 bases from V and 3 bases from J, with 12 bases between. This CDR3 contains 13 residues. Germline V gives CDR1 SNHLY, CDR2 FYNNEI.

This sequence joins TRBV6-5 and TRBJ2-2; possible D gene TRBD2, 5 bases. Germline V lookup: CDR1 MNHEY, CDR2 SVGAGI. The CDR3 is 14 residues long. V was clipped by 7 bases and J by 2 bases, with 11 bases between them. The CDR3 DNA is TGTGCCAGCAAGCGGAGGCGAAACACCGGGGAGCTGTTTTTT. Encoded protein: CASKRRRNTGELFF.

V is TRBV28 and J is TRBJ1-5; no clear D gene. Germline V gene sequence: CDR1 MDHEN, CDR2 SYDVKM. The CDR3 totals 17 residues. Trimming took 5 bases from V and 6 from J, leaving 23 bases between them. The CDR3 region is CASSLHGSQTSGQPQHF. The CDR3, as DNA: TGTGCCAGCAGTCTACACGGATCCCAGACCTCGGGTCAGCCCCAGCATTTT.

V usage is TRBV7-2 and J usage is TRBJ2-7; D unclear. This CDR3 region has 13 residues. Trimming removed 1 base from V and 6 bases from J, with 10 bases in between. Germline V gene sequence: CDR1 SGHTA, CDR2 FQGNSA. In DNA form, the CDR3 reads TGTGCCAGCAGCTTAGTGGGCTCTGGCGAGCAGTACTTC. As protein: CASSLVGSGEQYF.

This clone turned up a few times. This chain uses TRBV7-8 with TRBJ1-2; 8 positions match TRBD1. Germline-derived CDR1 and CDR2 are SGHVS and FQNEAQ. V was clipped by 5 bases and J by 9 bases; unmatched bases: 14. The CDR3 runs 15 residues. This CDR3 reads CASSPRARGLPSYTF. The CDR3 bases are TGTGCCAGCAGCCCGCGGGCCAGGGGGCTTCCAAGCTACACCTTC.

This chain joins TRBV6-6 and TRBJ1-6, with TRBD1 as a possible D gene (5 bases). The CDR3 is made up of 14 amino acids. Germline assignment: CDR1 MNHNY and CDR2 SVGAGI (reference sequence). V was pared by 5 bases and J by 9 bases, with 14 bases between. CDR3 protein: CASSTSTGVSPLHF. Here the CDR3 DNA reads TGTGCCAGCAGTACATCCACGGGGGTTTCACCCCTCCACTTT.

The chain uses TRBV28 and TRBJ2-7, with D possibly matching TRBD2 (5 bases). Deletions cut 3 bases from V and 2 bases from J, with 14 bases between. The CDR3 length is 15 residues. Germline V gene sequence: CDR1 MDHEN, CDR2 SYDVKM. The DNA of the CDR3 is TGTGCCAGCAGTTTGGCAGCGGTAAGCCCCTACGAGCAGTACTTC. It encodes CASSLAAVSPYEQYF.

The V and J genes are TRBV30 and TRBJ2-5, with 13 bases that match TRBD2. The J call is uncertain, as TRBJ2-7 better fits the DNA end. The CDR3 is made up of 16 amino acids. Germline loops: CDR1 GTSNPN, CDR2 SVGIG (reference sequence). This CDR3 reads CAWSPGTSGILYEQYF. CDR3 sequence (DNA): TGTGCCTGGAGTCCCGGGACTAGCGGGATTCTGTACGAGCAGTACTTC.

Only one count was recorded for this clone. The CDR3 DNA sequence: TGTGCCAGCAGCCTAAGACAGGGGGCGGATGTCACCACTGAAGCTTTCTTT. Its protein product is CASSLRQGADVTTEAFF. J is TRBJ1-1 and V is TRBV7-8; 10 bases align to TRBD1. CDR3 length: 17 residues. Germline V gene sequence: CDR1 SGHVS, CDR2 FQNEAQ. After removal of 5 bases from V and 4 bases from J, the junction contained 13 bases not matched to a gene.

V gene TRBV11-3 combines with J gene TRBJ1-1, with D possibly TRBD1 on 6 matching bases. V lost 6 bases and J 0 bases, leaving 17 bases between the germline ends. CDR1 is SGHNT and CDR2 is YENEEA in the germline V gene. The CDR3 is 16 amino acids. In nucleotides, the CDR3 is TGTGCCAGCAGTCAGGGGTTGGGCGGCATGAACACTGAAGCTTTCTTT. This sequence encodes CASSQGLGGMNTEAFF.

This rearrangement joins TRBV5-1 to TRBJ1-4, with a weak D call TRBD1 (6 bases). The ends were cut back, 5 bases at V and 8 bases at J, with 16 bases in the middle. CDR1 is SGHRS and CDR2 is YFSETQ in the germline V gene. The CDR3 has 14 amino acids. The CDR3, as DNA: TGCGCCAGCAGTAACGAGGGGGTCGAAGAAAAACTGTTTTTT. It encodes CASSNEGVEEKLFF. Based on the CDR3 plus reference TRBV5-1 and TRBJ1-4, the full variable domain is KAGVTQTPRYLIKTRGQQVTLSCSPISGHRSVSWYQQTPGQGLQFLFEYFSETQRNKGNFPGRFSGRQFSNSRSEMNVSTLELGDSALYLCASSNEGVEEKLFFGSGTQLSVL.

This clone appeared a few times. The J gene is TRBJ2-2, the V gene TRBV4-1; D might be TRBD2 (5 bases). The germline gives CDR1 MGHRA, CDR2 YSYEKL. This CDR3 contains 15 residues. V gave up 2 bases and J gave up 1 base, with 8 bases separating them. Written as DNA, the CDR3 is TGCGCCAGCAGCCAAATTGGACTGAACACCGGGGAGCTGTTTTTT. Protein product: CASSQIGLNTGELFF.

The chain carries TRBV27 and TRBJ1-6; 9 bases match TRBD1. The CDR3 consists of 16 residues. The V gene end was trimmed by 5 bases and the J gene end by 13 bases; junction bases not matched to a gene: 15. CDR1 is MNHEY, CDR2 SMNVEV, per germline (reference sequence). The CDR3: CASSQYLGTGTSPLHF. CDR3 sequence (DNA): TGTGCCAGCAGTCAGTACCTCGGGACAGGGACCTCTCCCCTCCACTTT.

The rearrangement uses TRBV6-5 and TRBJ2-7, with D unresolved. Germline CDR1 and CDR2: MNHEY and SVGAGI. The CDR3 is made up of 16 amino acids. V was trimmed by 0 bases and J by 6 bases, leaving 18 bases between them. The CDR3 loop reads CASSYSVSGLLVEQYF. Here the CDR3 DNA reads TGTGCCAGCAGTTACTCGGTCTCAGGTCTCCTCGTCGAGCAGTACTTC.

J is TRBJ1-1 and V is TRBV7-9; 12 bases fit TRBD1. Losses at the gene ends were 5 bases for V and 5 bases for J; bases not matched to a gene: 18. This CDR3 has 19 amino acids. In germline, CDR1 is SEHNR, CDR2 FQNEAQ (reference sequence). CDR3 sequence reads: CASSLRPPGQGAERTEAFF. DNA for the CDR3: TGTGCCAGCAGCCTCCGGCCCCCGGGACAGGGGGCAGAACGGACTGAAGCTTTCTTT.

This clone showed up just a few times. V gene TRBV6-6 combines with J gene TRBJ2-7, with 10 bases identical to TRBD1. Germline CDR1 and CDR2: MNHNY and SVGAGI (reference sequence). The length of the CDR3 is 12 residues. Trimming at V came to 5 bases and at J to 8 bases, leaving 3 bases not matched to a gene. The CDR3 bases are TGTGCCAGCAGTACGACAGGGGGCCAGCAGTACTTC. Its translation is CASSTTGGQQYF.

The chain couples TRBV5-5 to TRBJ2-1; D is uncertain. The CDR3 totals 11 residues. CDR1 and CDR2 from the germline V gene are SGHKS and YYEKEE (reference sequence). Trimming took off 4 bases at V and 7 bases at J, with 6 bases between the two ends. For the CDR3, the DNA is TGTGCCAGCAGCCTGCAGAATGAGCAGTTCTTC. Translated, it gives CASSLQNEQFF.

The CDR3 nucleotides are TGTGCCAGCGGGTCTACCCTGGGACAGGGGGTGGGGTACGAGCAGTACTTC. Translated, it gives CASGSTLGQGVGYEQYF. The chain combines TRBV27 with TRBJ2-7; 11 bases are a match to TRBD1. V dropped 8 bases and J dropped 4; count of bases not matched to a gene: 16. This CDR3 comprises 17 residues. Germline-derived CDR1 and CDR2 are MNHEY and SMNVEV (reference sequence).

The chain carries TRBV10-1 and TRBJ2-7; 8 bases align to TRBD1. CDR1 WNHNN and CDR2 SYGVQD come from the germline V gene (reference sequence). V gave up 7 bases and J gave up 4 bases; unmatched junction bases: 9. CDR3 length: 14 amino acids. CDR3 residues: CASNWTGRWYEQYF. The CDR3 nucleotides read TGCGCCAGCAACTGGACAGGGAGGTGGTACGAGCAGTACTTC.

The chain is built from TRBV7-6 and TRBJ1-1; tentative D call: TRBD1 (6 bases). The length of the CDR3 is 15 residues. Per germline, CDR1 SGHVS and CDR2 FNYEAQ. Trimming cost V 5 bases and J 6 bases, with 19 bases left between them. The CDR3 DNA follows: TGTGCCAGCAGCCCACTACAGGGTGGAAACCCTGAAGCTTTCTTT. Translated, it gives CASSPLQGGNPEAFF.